One sample yielded the 23 T cell receptor beta chains listed below, sequenced in a study of Ad26.COV2.S vaccination and SARS-CoV-2 variants. The treatment here: around 19 received Ad26.COV2.S at low or high dose, single or two shots; roughly 5 received placebo; per-sample allocation not given. At day 63 after the first vaccine or placebo injection, samples were drawn. Libraries were prepared by immunoSEQ multiplex PCR; TCRdb keeps only in-frame clonotypes and omits some of them. The sample carries hundreds of thousands of clones, around nine tenths recorded once. The sample consisted of peripheral blood, taken in a trial of Ad26.COV2.S vaccine versus placebo. The origin of the receptors is a person aged 18-60 years who received the Ad26.COV2.S COVID-19 vaccine or a placebo.

The table lists this clone with a count of one. The chain has TRBV7-9 and TRBJ1-4; possibly TRBD1 for D (5 bases). V was cut by 6 bases and J by 1 base, with 9 bases left in between. The CDR3 extends over 14 amino acids. Germline V gene sequence: CDR1 SEHNR, CDR2 FQNEAQ (reference sequence). Here the CDR3 reads CASSTGKTNEKLFF. The CDR3 coding sequence is TGTGCCAGCAGTACAGGAAAAACTAATGAAAAACTGTTTTTT.

The CDR3 DNA reads TGTGCCAGCAGCGTAGACGATGAGCAGTTCTTC. It codes for CASSVDDEQFF. This sequence joins TRBV9 and TRBJ2-1; no reliable D call. V gave up 0 bases and J gave up 8 bases, with 3 bases separating them. The germline V gene has CDR1 SGDLS and CDR2 YYNGEE. The CDR3 consists of 11 residues. The whole variable domain, filled in from reference TRBV9 and TRBJ2-1, reads DSGVTQTPKHLITATGQRVTLRCSPRSGDLSVYWYQQSLDQGLQFLIQYYNGEERAKGNILERFSAQQFPDLHSELNLSSLELGDSALYFCASSVDDEQFFGPGTRLTVL.

This chain links TRBV18 with TRBJ2-6; 8 bases agree with TRBD1. Germline V gives CDR1 KGHSH, CDR2 LQKENI. Trimming at V came to 2 bases and at J to 3 bases, leaving 9 bases not matched to a gene. CDR3 length: 18 residues. The CDR3 DNA sequence: TGTGCCAGCTCACCAGTGCAGGGGGCGCAAAATGGGGCCAACGTCCTGACTTTC. Its translation: CASSPVQGAQNGANVLTF.

The V gene is TRBV19, the J gene TRBJ1-1; no clear D. This CDR3 has 17 amino acids. Germline V gives CDR1 LNHDA, CDR2 SQIVND (reference sequence). Between the trimmed V and J ends, which lost 4 bases and 1 base, there was a span of 19 bases. The CDR3 loop is CASSTGRTLNWNTEAFF. The DNA of the CDR3 is TGTGCCAGTAGTACTGGACGGACTTTGAACTGGAACACTGAAGCTTTCTTT.

The rearrangement links TRBV6-5 to TRBJ2-7; 9 nucleotides agree with TRBD2. In germline, CDR1 is MNHEY, CDR2 SVGAGI. V lost 6 bases to trimming and J lost 0 bases; unmatched junction nucleotides: 6. The CDR3 consists of 15 residues. CDR3 bases: TGTGCCAGCAGGAAGATTAGCGGGAGCTCCTACGAGCAGTACTTC. It specifies CASRKISGSSYEQYF.

V and J are TRBV7-3 and TRBJ2-5, with 9 bases that match TRBD2. CDR1 and CDR2 from the germline V gene are SGHTA and FQGTGA. This CDR3 contains 14 residues. After removal of 5 bases from V and 5 bases from J, the junction contained 6 bases not matched to a gene. CDR3 DNA: TGTGCCAGCAGCCCCGGTGCGGGGGGGGAGACCCAGTACTTC. Translated: CASSPGAGGETQYF.

The V and J genes are TRBV10-2 and TRBJ1-1; D not certain. In germline, CDR1 is WSHSY, CDR2 SAAADI. Deletions cut 8 bases from V and 2 bases from J, with 12 bases between. The CDR3 spans 13 residues. CDR3 amino acids: CASGNYSNTEAFF. In nucleotides, the CDR3 is TGCGCCAGCGGGAATTACAGCAACACTGAAGCTTTCTTT.

The rearrangement uses TRBV3-1 (or the pseudogene TRBV3-2) and TRBJ2-7; tentative D call: TRBD2 (6 bases). CDR3 length equals 14 residues. Per the germline V gene, CDR1 is LGHDT and CDR2 is YNNKEL (reference sequence). The ends were cut back, 2 bases at V and 6 bases at J, with 14 bases in the middle. This chain's CDR3 is CASSQRTNSGEQYF. The CDR3 DNA sequence: TGTGCCAGCAGCCAACGGACTAACTCAGGCGAGCAGTACTTC.

The V and J genes are TRBV4-3 and TRBJ1-2, with D unresolved. The CDR3 is 12 residues long. Trimming took off 0 bases at V and 13 bases at J, with 12 bases between the two ends. The germline gives CDR1 LGHNA, CDR2 YSLEER. As DNA, the CDR3 is TGCGCCAGCAGCCAAGATCAAAGCTCCCGCACCTTC. Its translation is CASSQDQSSRTF.

The chain joins TRBV12-3 or TRBV12-4 to TRBJ1-5; the D is unclear. Trimming removed 1 base at V and 7 bases at J, with 8 bases between. The CDR3 runs to 13 residues. The chain's CDR3 is CASSLGGGQPQHF. For the CDR3, the DNA is TGTGCCAGCAGTTTAGGGGGTGGGCAGCCCCAGCATTTT.

This clone was detected once. The V and J genes are TRBV27 and TRBJ1-2; TRBD1 aligns across 8 bases. With 7 bases clipped from V and 5 bases from J, the junction kept 9 bases outside the gene matches. Germline V gene lookup returns CDR1 MNHEY and CDR2 SMNVEV (reference sequence). This CDR3 comprises 14 residues. The CDR3 DNA reads as TGTGCCAGCACACGCAGTGGACAGGGATATGGCTACACCTTC. Translating gives CASTRSGQGYGYTF.

This sequence joins TRBV5-4 and TRBJ1-1, with TRBD1 matching over 7 bases. V lost 0 bases and J lost 6; bases outside the gene matches: 11. The CDR3 covers 16 residues. CDR1 is SGHNT and CDR2 is YYREEE in the germline V gene (reference sequence). The DNA of the CDR3 is TGTGCCAGCAGCTTGGACCTCCCAGGGGGTGGGGCTGAAGCTTTCTTT. Its protein product is CASSLDLPGGGAEAFF.

The chain employs TRBV7-2 and TRBJ1-5; tentatively, D is TRBD1 (5 bases). Between the trimmed V and J ends, which lost 3 bases and 5 bases, there was a span of 11 bases. The CDR3 contains 14 residues. Germline lookup yields CDR1 SGHTA and CDR2 FQGNSA. DNA of the CDR3: TGTGCCAGCAGCTTCGGCCCGGGGGATCAGCCCCAGCATTTT. It codes for CASSFGPGDQPQHF. The whole variable domain, filled in from reference TRBV7-2 and TRBJ1-5, reads GAGVSQSPSNKVTEKGKDVELRCDPISGHTALYWYRQSLGQGLEFLIYFQGNSAPDKSGLPSDRFSAERTGGSVSTLTIQRTQQEDSAVYLCASSFGPGDQPQHFGDGTRLSIL.

This rearrangement joins TRBV5-1 to TRBJ2-2; D remains unclear. V was clipped by 3 bases and J by 3 bases, with 6 bases between them. Per the germline V gene, CDR1 is SGHRS and CDR2 is YFSETQ. CDR3 length equals 13 residues. The CDR3 loop reads CASSSLDTGELFF. DNA of the CDR3: TGCGCCAGCAGCTCCCTGGACACCGGGGAGCTGTTTTTT.

This rearrangement joins TRBV24-1 to TRBJ1-2, with D uncertain. The CDR3 has 11 amino acids. Germline V gives CDR1 KGHDR, CDR2 SFDVKD. Trimming left V 12 bases short and J 1 base short, with 8 bases between. The CDR3 nucleotides are TGTGCCCCACAGATTAACTATGGCTACACCTTC. This gives the protein CAPQINYGYTF.

V is TRBV18 and J is TRBJ1-1; D gene unclear. This CDR3 has 13 residues. Germline CDR1 is KGHSH and CDR2 is LQKENI. V was clipped by 8 bases and J by 3 bases, with 13 bases between them. CDR3 sequence: CASRARMDTEAFF. As DNA, the CDR3 is TGTGCCAGCAGGGCCAGAATGGACACTGAAGCTTTCTTT.

The CDR3 DNA sequence: TGTGCCAGCAGTCACGACAGACTCCCCGGGGGAGGCTACACCTTC. Translating gives CASSHDRLPGGGYTF. The V and J genes are TRBV6-5 and TRBJ1-2; D possibly corresponds to TRBD1 (5 bases). V lost 5 bases to trimming and J lost 8 bases, with 21 bases between them. Germline CDR1 is MNHEY and CDR2 is SVGAGI. This CDR3 comprises 15 residues.

This chain links TRBV21-1 with TRBJ2-1; the table gives TRBD2 as D, unverified against the DNA. TRBV21-1 is noted as a pseudogene. This CDR3 spans 16 amino acids. CDR3 loop: CASSKEARTSYNEQFF. The CDR3 DNA is TGTGCCAGCAGCAAAGAAGCCCGAACCTCCTACAATGAGCAGTTCTTC.

V and J are TRBV4-1 and TRBJ2-1; D remains ambiguous. The CDR3 loop spans 13 amino acids. The germline V gene encodes CDR1 MGHRA and CDR2 YSYEKL. Trimming removed 1 base at V and 6 bases at J, with 7 bases between. CDR3 in DNA: TGCGCCAGCAGCCAAGGGACCACCAATGAGCAGTTCTTC. It translates to CASSQGTTNEQFF.

This clone turned up a few times. The genes are TRBV28 and TRBJ2-1; 9 positions match TRBD1. The CDR3 loop spans 15 amino acids. The germline gives CDR1 MDHEN, CDR2 SYDVKM. The J segment lost 5 bases and the V segment lost 3 bases, leaving 5 bases of the junction unmatched. Written as DNA, the CDR3 is TGTGCCAGCAGTTTCCCAGGGACAGGGCACAATGAGCAGTTCTTC. It specifies CASSFPGTGHNEQFF.

The CDR3 DNA sequence: TGCAGCGTGAGGGGGCGCGCGGACACTGAAGCTTTCTTT. Translated: CSVRGRADTEAFF. The V gene is TRBV29-1, the J gene TRBJ1-1; 7 bases are shared with TRBD1. Trimming took 6 bases from V and 3 from J; bases not matched to a gene: 7. This CDR3 is built from 13 residues. Germline CDR1 and CDR2: SQVTM and ANQGSEA.

The chain combines TRBV7-8 with TRBJ1-5; maybe TRBD1 (5 bases). Germline V CDR1 and CDR2: SGHVS, FQNEAQ. The CDR3 is 13 amino acids. V lost 1 base and J lost 6, with 7 bases in between. The CDR3: CASSLGGSQPQHF. DNA for the CDR3: TGTGCCAGCAGCTTAGGGGGGAGTCAGCCCCAGCATTTT.

The rearrangement links TRBV3-1 (or the pseudogene TRBV3-2) to TRBJ1-3; D not certain. Trimming removed 4 bases at V and 1 base at J, with 14 bases between. The CDR3 loop spans 16 amino acids. CDR1 is LGHDT and CDR2 is YNNKEL in the germline V gene (reference sequence). CDR3 coding DNA: TGTGCCAGCAGCCTTAGTGCGGGGTTATCTGGAAACACCATATATTTT. It translates to CASSLSAGLSGNTIYF.